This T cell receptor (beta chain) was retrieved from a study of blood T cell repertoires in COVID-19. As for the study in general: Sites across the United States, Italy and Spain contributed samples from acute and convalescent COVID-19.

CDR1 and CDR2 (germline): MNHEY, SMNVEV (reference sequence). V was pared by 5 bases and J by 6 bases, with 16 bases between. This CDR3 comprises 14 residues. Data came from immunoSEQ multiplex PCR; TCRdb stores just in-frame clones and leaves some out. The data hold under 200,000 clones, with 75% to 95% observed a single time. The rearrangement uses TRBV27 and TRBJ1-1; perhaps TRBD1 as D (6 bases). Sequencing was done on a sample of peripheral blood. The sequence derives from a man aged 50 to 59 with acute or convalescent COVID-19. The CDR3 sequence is CASSPGAVIAEAFF. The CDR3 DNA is TGTGCCAGCAGTCCAGGGGCGGTGATCGCTGAAGCTTTCTTT.